Each of the 23 T cell receptor beta chains below was sequenced from the same sample in a study of neoadjuvant anti-PD-1 for oral cavity cancer (dated by TCRdb to the early 2020s). In the paper's terms, the time point label means: before neoadjuvant nivolumab. The library was made by the immunoSEQ multiplex PCR assay. In TCRdb, the immuneACCESS table is reduced to in-frame sequences with V and J assigned. These tables do not hold every clone; where another copy was compared, an unresolved V gene accounts for under half, and the others remain unexplained. Recorded for this sample are about 61,000 clones; around four fifths of them occurred a single time. The ten largest clonotypes hold 2.5% to 3% of the sample. Here the sequenced sample was PBMCs, taken before nivolumab (anti-PD-1) treatment. The receptors come from a person between 40 and 79 years old with oral cavity squamous cell carcinoma.

The chain links TRBV19 to TRBJ2-7, with 7 positions matching TRBD1. V lost 3 bases, J lost 2 bases, and 7 bases stayed unmatched. CDR3 size: 15 residues. The germline gives CDR1 LNHDA, CDR2 SQIVND (reference sequence). CDR3: CASSIGHRGTYEQYF. The CDR3 bases are TGTGCCAGTAGTATTGGTCACAGGGGTACCTACGAGCAGTACTTC.

The V gene is TRBV10-1, the J gene TRBJ2-5; weak D call: TRBD1 (5 bases). CDR3 length equals 11 residues. CDR1 WNHNN and CDR2 SYGVQD come from the germline V gene (reference sequence). The ends were cut back, 8 bases at V and 5 bases at J, with 9 bases in the middle. As DNA, the CDR3 is TGCGCCAGCCCAGGGCGCGAGACCCAGTACTTC. This translates into CASPGRETQYF.

In its sample, this clone was seen once. The rearrangement links TRBV7-8 to TRBJ2-3, with 8 bases lining up with TRBD2. V shed 5 bases, J shed 3 bases, and the junction held 10 bases outside the gene matches. The CDR3 contains 16 residues. In germline, CDR1 is SGHVS, CDR2 FQNEAQ. This CDR3 is CASSPGGGVWTDTQYF. CDR3 nucleotides: TGTGCCAGCAGCCCGGGGGGGGGAGTATGGACAGATACGCAGTATTTT.

The chain combines TRBV2 with TRBJ1-4; no clear D gene. V was shortened by 6 bases and J by 8 bases, with 13 bases between the two germline ends. Germline V CDR1 and CDR2: SNHLY, FYNNEI. The CDR3 is 13 amino acids. The CDR3 region has the DNA TGTGCCAGCAGGGAGTCCTCGGGGGAAAAACTGTTTTTT. Protein product: CASRESSGEKLFF.

This clone was detected once. The chain combines TRBV2 with TRBJ2-1; TRBD1 matches 9 bases. Germline V gene sequence: CDR1 SNHLY, CDR2 FYNNEI. The V gene end was trimmed by 7 bases and the J gene end by 6 bases; junction bases not matched to a gene: 10. The length of the CDR3 is 15 residues. This CDR3 is CASTKEQGAINEQFF. Written as DNA, the CDR3 is TGTGCCAGCACCAAGGAACAGGGGGCGATCAATGAGCAGTTCTTC.

The chain links TRBV19 to TRBJ2-5; D unresolved. Germline CDR1 and CDR2: LNHDA and SQIVND (reference sequence). The CDR3 consists of 13 residues. V was pared by 0 bases and J by 7 bases, with 9 bases between. This chain's CDR3 is CASSIETRLTQYF. CDR3 in DNA: TGTGCCAGTAGTATAGAGACCCGGTTGACCCAGTACTTC.

The gene calls are TRBV30 and TRBJ1-2, with D maybe TRBD1 (5 bases). Trimming took off 1 base at V and 8 bases at J, with 11 bases between the two ends. The CDR3 has 12 amino acids. CDR1 and CDR2 (germline): GTSNPN, SVGIG (reference sequence). CDR3 DNA sequence: TGTGCCTGGAGTGCGACAGTAGGGGGCTACACCTTC. Amino acid sequence: CAWSATVGGYTF.

This clone was observed a few times. This chain links TRBV10-2 with TRBJ1-5; D is unclear. CDR1 is WSHSY, CDR2 SAAADI, per germline. This CDR3 comprises 13 residues. Trimming pared 2 bases from V and 9 bases from J, leaving 11 bases between. The CDR3 DNA sequence: TGCGCCAGCAGTGAGCGACCGCCACCGCCCCAGCATTTT. The encoded protein is CASSERPPPPQHF.

This chain uses TRBV15 with TRBJ2-1, with 10 bases identical to TRBD2. Unmatched junction bases numbered 1, after V lost 0 bases and J lost 5 bases. The CDR3 totals 15 residues. The germline CDR1 and CDR2 sequences are LNHNV and YYDKDF (reference sequence). CDR3 bases: TGTGCCACCAGCAGAGAACTAGCGGGAAACAATGAGCAGTTCTTC. This encodes CATSRELAGNNEQFF.

The rearrangement uses TRBV6-1 and TRBJ1-2, with D hard to call. The CDR3 sequence is 14 residues long. Germline CDR1 reads MNHNS; CDR2 reads SASEGT. V shed 2 bases and J shed 1 base, with 8 bases lying between them. The CDR3 region is CASSELRGNYGYTF. CDR3 nucleotide sequence: TGTGCCAGCAGTGAACTCCGGGGTAACTATGGCTACACCTTC.

The J gene is TRBJ1-2, the V gene TRBV19; D unclear. V lost 5 bases to trimming and J lost 4 bases, with 8 bases between them. Germline CDR1 reads LNHDA; CDR2 reads SQIVND (reference sequence). The CDR3 extends over 12 amino acids. The CDR3: CASSDGPYGYTF. In DNA form, the CDR3 reads TGTGCCAGTAGTGACGGACCCTATGGCTACACCTTC.

The chain is built from TRBV14 and TRBJ1-4; D may be TRBD1 (6 bases). Deletions cut 0 bases from V and 5 bases from J, with 10 bases between. CDR3 size: 15 residues. The germline V gene has CDR1 SGHDN and CDR2 FVKESK. Here the CDR3 DNA reads TGTGCCAGCAGCCAAGAGGGACACCTCAATGAAAAACTGTTTTTT. The encoded protein is CASSQEGHLNEKLFF.

This sequence joins TRBV6-6 and TRBJ2-2; TRBD2 might be the D (6 bases). CDR3 size: 16 residues. Trimming cost V 2 bases and J 2 bases, with 12 bases left between them. The V gene's germline CDR1 is MNHNY and CDR2 SVGAGI (reference sequence). The DNA for the CDR3 is TGTGCCAGCAGTTACGGGGGGACTTATAACACCGGGGAGCTGTTTTTT. Translating gives CASSYGGTYNTGELFF.

The V and J genes are TRBV9 and TRBJ2-3, with a tentative D call TRBD2 (5 bases). The CDR3 loop spans 16 amino acids. Germline V gene data show CDR1 as SGDLS and CDR2 as YYNGEE. V gave up 0 bases and J gave up 0 bases, with 11 bases separating them. Here the CDR3 reads CASSVGAGLSTDTQYF. The CDR3 coding sequence is TGTGCCAGCAGCGTAGGTGCGGGCCTTAGCACAGATACGCAGTATTTT. Combining the CDR3 with reference TRBV9 and TRBJ2-3 gives the whole variable domain DSGVTQTPKHLITATGQRVTLRCSPRSGDLSVYWYQQSLDQGLQFLIQYYNGEERAKGNILERFSAQQFPDLHSELNLSSLELGDSALYFCASSVGAGLSTDTQYFGPGTRLTVL.

This clone was seen just once. This rearrangement joins TRBV5-6 to TRBJ1-1; D is perhaps TRBD1 (5 bases). The germline V gene has CDR1 SGHDT and CDR2 YYEEEE. V lost 2 bases and J 5 bases, leaving 19 bases between the germline ends. The CDR3 loop spans 16 amino acids. This CDR3 reads CASSFSLGVRLTEAFF. The CDR3 DNA sequence: TGTGCCAGCAGCTTTAGTTTAGGGGTCCGGTTAACTGAAGCTTTCTTT.

This sequence joins TRBV11-2 and TRBJ1-2, with D unclear. Germline V CDR1 and CDR2: SGHAT, FQNNGV. Trimming took off 0 bases at V and 4 bases at J, with 12 bases between the two ends. The CDR3 sequence is 15 residues long. CDR3 nucleotides: TGTGCCAGCAGCTTAGAACCGGGTGTAGGCTATGGCTACACCTTC. Protein: CASSLEPGVGYGYTF.

In this sample, this clone turned up once. The chain is built from TRBV7-9 and TRBJ2-1, with 7 bases that match TRBD2. Germline V gives CDR1 SEHNR, CDR2 FQNEAQ (reference sequence). Trimming took 3 bases from V and 7 from J; bases not matched to a gene: 9. The CDR3 is 15 amino acids. The CDR3 reads CASSFRWGGLNEQFF. The CDR3 DNA sequence: TGTGCCAGCAGCTTTCGGTGGGGGGGATTAAATGAGCAGTTCTTC. Full variable domain (outside the CDR3, taken from reference TRBV7-9 and TRBJ2-1): DTGVSQNPRHKITKRGQNVTFRCDPISEHNRLYWYRQTLGQGPEFLTYFQNEAQLEKSRLLSDRFSAERPKGSFSTLEIQRTEQGDSAMYLCASSFRWGGLNEQFFGPGTRLTVL.

This clone has a handful of counts. The chain links TRBV19 to TRBJ1-2, with D possibly matching TRBD1 (5 bases). This CDR3 is built from 15 residues. Between the trimmed V and J ends, which lost 4 bases and 3 bases, there was a span of 15 bases. Germline CDR1 reads LNHDA; CDR2 reads SQIVND (reference sequence). The CDR3 nucleotides read TGTGCCAGTAGTACCTATATCCGGGACCACTATGGCTACACCTTC. This codes for CASSTYIRDHYGYTF.

This chain connects TRBV5-1 to TRBJ1-1, with D possibly being TRBD1 (5 bases). Germline V gives CDR1 SGHRS, CDR2 YFSETQ. V was shortened by 4 bases and J by 3 bases, with 10 bases between the two germline ends. The CDR3 has 13 residues. CDR3 sequence: CASSLARDTEAFF. CDR3 nucleotide sequence: TGCGCCAGCAGCCTTGCCAGGGACACTGAAGCTTTCTTT. The full variable domain, its missing parts supplied by reference TRBV5-1 and TRBJ1-1, is KAGVTQTPRYLIKTRGQQVTLSCSPISGHRSVSWYQQTPGQGLQFLFEYFSETQRNKGNFPGRFSGRQFSNSRSEMNVSTLELGDSALYLCASSLARDTEAFFGQGTRLTVV.

The chain uses TRBV19 and TRBJ2-1; tentatively, D is TRBD1 or TRBD2 (7 bases each). The V gene's germline CDR1 is LNHDA and CDR2 SQIVND (reference sequence). The ends were cut back, 3 bases at V and 10 bases at J, with 22 bases in the middle. The CDR3 spans 16 residues. The CDR3 loop reads CASSMGPRGGRREQFF. The CDR3 DNA sequence: TGTGCCAGTAGTATGGGCCCCAGGGGGGGGCGCCGGGAGCAGTTCTTC.

About this clone itself: At one of its ends the junction is not consistent with the germline gene, which may arise from a read error. The J gene is TRBJ2-2, the V gene TRBV7-7; tentative D call: TRBD1 (5 bases). Germline lookup yields CDR1 SSHAT and CDR2 FNYEAQ (reference sequence). The CDR3 covers 16 residues. CDR3 coding DNA: TGTGCTAGCAGCCGTGACAGAGTCGCGAACACCGGGGAGCTGTTTTTT. Translating it yields CASSRDRVANTGELFF.

The chain joins TRBV27 to TRBJ1-4; 8 bases map to TRBD1. Looked up from germline, CDR1 is MNHEY and CDR2 is SMNVEV (reference sequence). V lost 5 bases and J lost 9; bases outside the gene matches: 14. The CDR3 runs to 16 residues. CDR3 sequence (DNA): TGTGCCAGCAGTCCCCGACAGGGGACAGTTCATAAAAAACTGTTTTTT. Protein product: CASSPRQGTVHKKLFF.

This chain uses TRBV27 with TRBJ2-7; the match to TRBD2 covers 7 bases. J was trimmed by 5 bases and V by 5 bases; bases with no gene match: 9. Per germline, CDR1 MNHEY and CDR2 SMNVEV (reference sequence). The length of the CDR3 is 14 residues. As DNA, the CDR3 is TGTGCCAGCAGTCCCCTGGGAGGGTCAGACGAGCAGTACTTC. Encoded protein: CASSPLGGSDEQYF.